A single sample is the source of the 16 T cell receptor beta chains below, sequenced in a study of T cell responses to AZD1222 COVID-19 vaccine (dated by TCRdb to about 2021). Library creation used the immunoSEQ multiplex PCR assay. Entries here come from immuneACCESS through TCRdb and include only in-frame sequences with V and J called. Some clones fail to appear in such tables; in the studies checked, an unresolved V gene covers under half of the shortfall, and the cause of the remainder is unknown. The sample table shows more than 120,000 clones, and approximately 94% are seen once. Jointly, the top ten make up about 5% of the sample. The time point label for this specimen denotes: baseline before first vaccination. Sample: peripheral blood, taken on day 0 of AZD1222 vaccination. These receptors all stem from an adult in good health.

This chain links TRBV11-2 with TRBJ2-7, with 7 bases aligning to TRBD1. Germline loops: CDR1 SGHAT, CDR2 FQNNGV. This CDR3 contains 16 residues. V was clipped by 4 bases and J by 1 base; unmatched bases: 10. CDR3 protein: CASSSPSWDSSYEQYF. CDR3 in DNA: TGTGCCAGCAGCTCACCAAGTTGGGACAGTTCCTACGAGCAGTACTTC.

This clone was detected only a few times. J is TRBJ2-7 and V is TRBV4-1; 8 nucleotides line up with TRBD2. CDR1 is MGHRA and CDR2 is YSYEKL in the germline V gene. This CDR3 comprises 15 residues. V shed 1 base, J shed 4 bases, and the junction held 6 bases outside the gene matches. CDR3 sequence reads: CASSQGLANGYEQYF. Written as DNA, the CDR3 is TGCGCCAGCAGCCAAGGACTAGCGAACGGGTACGAGCAGTACTTC.

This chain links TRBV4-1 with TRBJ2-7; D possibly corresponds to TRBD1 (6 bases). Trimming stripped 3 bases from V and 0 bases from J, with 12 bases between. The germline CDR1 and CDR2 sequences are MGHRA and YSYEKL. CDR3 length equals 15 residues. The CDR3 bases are TGCGCCAGCAGCCATGTAGACAGGATCTCCTACGAGCAGTACTTC. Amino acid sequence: CASSHVDRISYEQYF.

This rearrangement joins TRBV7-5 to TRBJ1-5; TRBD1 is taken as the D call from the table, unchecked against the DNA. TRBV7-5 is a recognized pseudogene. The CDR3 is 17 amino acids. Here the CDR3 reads CARSSGDGTARHQPQHF. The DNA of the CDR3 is TGTGCCAGAAGCTCGGGGGACGGGACAGCGCGACATCAGCCCCAGCATTTT.

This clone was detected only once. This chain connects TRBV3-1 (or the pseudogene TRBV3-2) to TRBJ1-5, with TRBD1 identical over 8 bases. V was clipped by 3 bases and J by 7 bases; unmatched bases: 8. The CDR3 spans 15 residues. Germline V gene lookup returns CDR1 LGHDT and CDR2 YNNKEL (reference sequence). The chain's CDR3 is CASSHSGGATQPQHF. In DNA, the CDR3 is TGTGCCAGCAGCCATTCAGGGGGCGCGACCCAGCCCCAGCATTTT.

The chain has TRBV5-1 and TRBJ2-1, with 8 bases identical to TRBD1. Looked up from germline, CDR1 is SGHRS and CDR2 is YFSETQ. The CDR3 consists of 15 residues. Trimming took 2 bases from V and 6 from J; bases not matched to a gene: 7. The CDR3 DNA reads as TGCGCCAGCAGCTTTCCACCGGACAGGGTCAATGAGCAGTTCTTC. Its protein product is CASSFPPDRVNEQFF.

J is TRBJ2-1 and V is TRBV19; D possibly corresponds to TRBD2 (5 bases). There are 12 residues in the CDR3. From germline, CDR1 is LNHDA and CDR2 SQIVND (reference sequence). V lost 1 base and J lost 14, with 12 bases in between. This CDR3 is CASSIAGESEFF. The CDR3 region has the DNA TGTGCCAGTAGTATAGCTGGGGAGTCAGAGTTCTTC.

CDR3 nucleotide sequence: TGTGCCAGCGGAACAAAAGCGGGAACCTACAATGAGCAGTTCTTC. It specifies CASGTKAGTYNEQFF. The chain is built from TRBV6-5 and TRBJ2-1; TRBD2 matches at 7 bases. Germline loops: CDR1 MNHEY, CDR2 SVGAGI. This CDR3 is 15 amino acids long. Germline trimming cut 8 bases from V and 2 bases from J; bases unmatched to any gene: 9.

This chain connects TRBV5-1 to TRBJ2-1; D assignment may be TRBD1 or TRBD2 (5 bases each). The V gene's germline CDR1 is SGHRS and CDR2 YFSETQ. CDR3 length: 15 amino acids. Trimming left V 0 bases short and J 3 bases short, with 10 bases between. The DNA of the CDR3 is TGCGCCAGCAGCTTGGACGGGACGGGCTACAATGAGCAGTTCTTC. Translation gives CASSLDGTGYNEQFF.

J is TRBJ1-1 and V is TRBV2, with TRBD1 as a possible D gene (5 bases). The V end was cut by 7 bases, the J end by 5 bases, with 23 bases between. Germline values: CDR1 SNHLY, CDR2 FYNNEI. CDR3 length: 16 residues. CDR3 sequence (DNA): TGTGCCAGCAACGGCGGCAGGGTGACTGCGGGGACTGAAGCTTTCTTT. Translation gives CASNGGRVTAGTEAFF.

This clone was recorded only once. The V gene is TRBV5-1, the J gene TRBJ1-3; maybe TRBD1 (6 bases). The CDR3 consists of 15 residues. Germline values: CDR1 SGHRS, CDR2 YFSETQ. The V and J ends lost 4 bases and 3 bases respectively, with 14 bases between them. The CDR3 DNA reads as TGCGCCAGCAGCGTCGCAGGGGACCTTGGAAACACCATATATTTT. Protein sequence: CASSVAGDLGNTIYF. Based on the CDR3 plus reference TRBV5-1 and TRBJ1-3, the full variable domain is KAGVTQTPRYLIKTRGQQVTLSCSPISGHRSVSWYQQTPGQGLQFLFEYFSETQRNKGNFPGRFSGRQFSNSRSEMNVSTLELGDSALYLCASSVAGDLGNTIYFGEGSWLTVV.

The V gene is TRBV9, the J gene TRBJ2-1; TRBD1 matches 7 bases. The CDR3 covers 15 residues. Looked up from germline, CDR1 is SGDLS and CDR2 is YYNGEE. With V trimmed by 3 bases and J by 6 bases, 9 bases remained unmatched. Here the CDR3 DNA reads TGTGCCAGCAGCGCAGGGGGTGGGGCGTCCAATGAGCAGTTCTTC. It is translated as CASSAGGGASNEQFF.

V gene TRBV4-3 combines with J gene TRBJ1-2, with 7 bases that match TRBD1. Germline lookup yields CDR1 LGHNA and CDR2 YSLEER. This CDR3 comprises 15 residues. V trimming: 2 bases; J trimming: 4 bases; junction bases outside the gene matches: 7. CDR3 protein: CASSQSDRATYGYTF. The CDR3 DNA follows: TGCGCCAGCAGCCAAAGTGACAGGGCTACCTATGGCTACACCTTC.

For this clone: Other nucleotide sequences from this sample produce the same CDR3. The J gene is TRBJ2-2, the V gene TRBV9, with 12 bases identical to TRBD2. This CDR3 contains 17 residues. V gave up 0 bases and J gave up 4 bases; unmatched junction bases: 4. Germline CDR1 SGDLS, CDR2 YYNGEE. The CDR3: CASSVASGGAGTGELFF. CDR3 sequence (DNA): TGTGCCAGCAGCGTAGCTAGCGGGGGGGCCGGCACCGGGGAGCTGTTTTTT.

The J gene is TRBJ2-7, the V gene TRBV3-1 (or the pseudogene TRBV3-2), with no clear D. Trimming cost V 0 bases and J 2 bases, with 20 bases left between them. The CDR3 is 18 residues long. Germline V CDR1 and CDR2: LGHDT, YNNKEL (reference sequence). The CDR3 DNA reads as TGTGCCAGCAGCCAAGACCGAATAAGACACATCCCGACCTACGAGCAGTACTTC. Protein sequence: CASSQDRIRHIPTYEQYF.

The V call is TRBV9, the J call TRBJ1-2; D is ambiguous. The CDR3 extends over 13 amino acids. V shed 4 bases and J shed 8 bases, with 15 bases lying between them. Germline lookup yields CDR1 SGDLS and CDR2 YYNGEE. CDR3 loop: CASSIINNGGYTF. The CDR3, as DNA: TGTGCCAGCAGCATAATCAATAACGGAGGCTACACCTTC.